Below, one TCR beta chain is given with its context. These data come from a study of blood T cells in healthy people across ages. With a J-beta primer mix and a sample-barcoded 5' primer, a second PCR ran about 7 to 12 cycles. TCRdb redid the calling of the 5' RACE reads with MiXCR, one entry per CDR3 protein. The sample has about 1.4 million distinct CDR3 sequences; 45% to 70% are singletons. V dropped 4 bases and J dropped 8 bases, with 8 bases sitting between them. The CDR3 extends over 11 amino acids. Looked up from germline, CDR1 is ENHRY and CDR2 is SYGVKD. The gene calls are TRBV10-3 and TRBJ1-2; D is perhaps TRBD1 (5 bases). This receptor was obtained from a man between 18 and 35 years old in good health. Specimen: blood. This CDR3 is CAISVGDGYTF. CDR3 DNA: TGTGCCATCAGTGTTGGGGACGGCTACACCTTC.